This TCR beta chain was sequenced for a study of radiation and T cells in renal cell carcinoma. Study summary: Nephrectomy followed 15 Gy stereotactic body radiation by 4 weeks.

The time point is: blood 2 weeks post-SBRT. Treatment given: 15 Gy SBRT to primary tumor, nephrectomy 4 weeks later. Clear cell pathology was present in this patient's renal cell carcinoma. Sequencing used immunoSEQ multiplex PCR; TCRdb keeps in-frame clones, though not all of them. The sample consists of around 75,000 clones, 82% of them appearing once. On this clone: No antigen is known for it.

General study points: In blood, top tumor clones expanded by 2 weeks, shrinking by 4. Without pretreatment biopsies, baseline tumor clonotype presence was undetermined.

The CDR3 loop spans 15 amino acids. The germline gives CDR1 SGHAT, CDR2 FQNNGV. V gave up 5 bases and J gave up 5 bases, with 15 bases separating them. The source is a man aged 55 to 70 with renal cell carcinoma. The source material was blood, sampled from a patient whose treatment included radiotherapy and nephrectomy. V is TRBV11-2 and J is TRBJ1-4; D uncertain. The chain's CDR3 is CASSPAGGRNEKLFF. The CDR3 DNA is TGTGCCAGCAGCCCCGCGGGAGGACGGAATGAAAAACTGTTTTTT.